What follows is one T cell receptor beta chain and its context. Its antigen is still unknown. No per-base quality is available; no much larger clone lies one base away. From the germline V gene (reference sequence), CDR1 is GTSNPN and CDR2 is SVGIG. Its CDR3 holds 15 amino acids, cysteine through phenylalanine. Solely the CDR3 DNA is kept, with 45 bases framed from the first base. V is cut back by 0 bases and J by 2 bases, with 5 bases in the junction unmatched. The sample belongs to a study of cytomegalovirus exposure and HLA in healthy donors (dated by TCRdb to 2016 to 2017). Study-level background: In an earlier analysis of approximately 640 of the donors, 276 Gb of sequence data and 95 million to 130 million unique TCR beta sequences from about 179 million T cells were reported. About 300 gigabases of sequencing data and 80 million or so unique TCR sequences were included in an early release covering about 700 HLA-typed donors. The genetic ancestry cluster associated with self-reported Caucasian donors included over 80% of the roughly 400 genotyped donors. The study aimed to test whether signatures of past pathogen exposure could be identified by cataloging public T cell receptors. The study used immunosequencing to profile the T cell repertoires of 600 to 850 subjects and linked those repertoires to cytomegalovirus serostatus. Besides the first cohort of 500 to 700 subjects, a separate validation cohort made up of 95 to 150 different subjects was used. To predict cytomegalovirus infection status, the study combined high-throughput TCR immunosequencing, statistical association of individual TCRs with disease status, and machine learning. To study patterns of TCR occurrence, a later analysis re-analyzed previously published TCR beta repertoires from hundreds of donors and added high-resolution HLA genotyping. In the later analysis, no new phenotypic data were used to find candidate immune exposures; instead, reliance was placed on TCR beta sequences and their occurrence across donors. An earlier analysis of 587 of the donors used high-throughput TCR beta sequencing to judge whether each TCR beta V gene segment behaved as functional or pseudogenic. Donor age, sex, ethnicity and CMV serostatus were compiled together with the repertoire data. In a later genetic analysis, genome-wide SNP genotypes for about 65% of the 666 donors were used, and that subset was treated as a discovery cohort. All discovery cohort repertoires had been generated on a single sequencing platform. Class I and class II HLA loci were covered by the typing at four-digit resolution. Typing coverage differed by locus: A, B, C, DRB1 and DQB1 were typed in roughly 620-640 donors, DQA1 in 500 to 550, DPA1 in nearly 610, and DPB1 in just under 490. Roughly 5 DR-DQ haplotypes were treated as single units for association and clustering because of strong linkage in the cohort. Among about 360 genotyped donors of the cohort, an average of 235,054 unique TCR beta nucleotide sequences were sequenced per donor, roughly 18% of them non-productive.

What the study reported, not specific to this receptor: Some IMGT-functional V segments, including TRBV6-2 and TRBV6-3, could not be told apart with the 87-base-pair reads, so those segments were excluded. In an earlier analysis of fewer than 750 of the donors, most TCR beta V segments were observed in productive rearrangements about 90% or about 30% of the time, broadly matching IMGT annotations. Because HLA typing was unavailable for some donors at each locus, only the typed subset was used in association tests. The classifier was reported to diagnose cytomegalovirus status with high specificity and sensitivity in both the original cohort and the validation cohort. In the study, around 160 TCR beta chains were listed as associated with cytomegalovirus. Linkage disequilibrium might explain the correlated functional status among segregating V segments, but an unknown experimental factor could not be ruled out. In a later genetic analysis, fewer N-insertions in productive TCRs were reported among donors in an Asian-associated ancestry cluster than the approximately 670-donor mean. In a later analysis, TCR association rates were found to vary across HLA loci, with the most associated TCRs seen for DRB1 alleles and the fewest for HLA-C alleles. In a later analysis, most CMV-associated TCR beta chains were found to appear HLA-restricted, with HLA associations seemingly driven largely by CMV exposure. The only immune exposure information available for the cohort was CMV serostatus. Across donors, most TCR sequences were observed very rarely, whereas some public TCRs were present in many individuals. In a later analysis, HLA-associated TCR beta chains were found to be more clonally expanded and to have lower generation probabilities than equally common non-associated chains. The cohort was sequenced for TCR beta chains only, and without alpha or paired-chain data the features that could be detected were limited. It was suggested by the authors that the approach could potentially be generalized to other disease states and immunological phenotypes. In vitro tests confirmed that a few of the cytomegalovirus-associated TCR beta chains recognize cytomegalovirus antigens. Assigning TCR associations to individual alleles was difficult when HLA alleles, especially DR and DQ, strongly co-occurred. A further reported finding was that TCR beta sequences accurately predicted the HLA-A and HLA-B alleles for most subjects in the first cohort. The presence/absence analyses assumed that sequencing depth was roughly uniform across donors, and that assumption may not be true. A cluster of highly shared sequence variants was judged likely to represent a technical artifact of the sequencing pipeline. In a later analysis, more than 15,000 TCR beta sequences were associated with specific HLA alleles at a false discovery rate of 0.05. In a later analysis, several top co-occurrence clusters were reported to appear linked to parvovirus B19, influenza, CMV and Epstein-Barr virus. Because counts were too low, about 15 rarely observed V segments, including chromosome 9 orphons, were left out of the earlier analysis of 500 to 650 of the donors. V-gene and J-gene trimming of TCR beta chains was associated with a missense DCLRE1C variant in a later genetic analysis, and the association was replicated in an independent cohort.

Libraries came from the immunoSEQ multiplex PCR assay. For the multiplex PCR, a mixture combining 60 forward primers for TCR Vbeta segments and 13 reverse primers for TCR Jbeta segments was used. The CDR3 region of rearranged TCR beta genes was amplified from genomic DNA by a multiplex PCR assay. The amplified TCR beta libraries were sequenced on the Illumina HiSeq System as 87-base-pair reads. As for the original processing: Across the roughly 670 repertoires, a later analysis counted tens of millions of unique TCR beta chains, roughly 11 million of which were shared by at least two donors. To remove PCR and sequencing errors, raw reads were error-corrected and collapsed into unique sequences using a nearest-neighbor algorithm that merged closely related sequences. V, D and J gene segments were assigned by aligning CDR3 sequences to IMGT reference sequences. Each retained sequence needed at least a six-nucleotide match to both a V gene segment and a J gene segment. A rearrangement was called productive if the CDR3 had no stop codons and remained in frame with V and J, and every other rearrangement was called non-productive. CDR3 was defined according to IMGT convention as the region running from the second conserved V-encoded cysteine to the conserved J-encoded phenylalanine. Sequences without an unambiguous match to a single V gene segment were excluded from the earlier analysis of a few hundred of the donors. An earlier analysis of roughly 590 of the donors called V segments functional above 56.7% productive rearrangements and segregating when the between-donor standard deviation exceeded 5%. A statistical classification framework was built to diagnose cytomegalovirus status from the catalog of TCR beta chain sequences. In a later analysis, TCR nucleotide sequences were compared against IMGT/GENE-DB human TR gene sequences so that V and J genes could be assigned. The TCRdist pipeline was used in a later analysis to assign CDR3 sequences and most-parsimonious VDJ recombination scenarios. A later analysis defined each TCR beta chain by its CDR3 amino acid sequence plus V-gene family, and excluded reads lacking a unique V-gene family. In a later analysis, 550 to 650 highly shared, low-generation-probability nucleotide sequences were removed to address suspected cross-contamination and a sequencing artifact. For each public chain, a later analysis derived a clonal expansion index from normalized ranks of inferred template counts within each repertoire. In a later analysis, generation probabilities were computed with a VDJ recombination model fitted to out-of-frame rearrangements, and the resulting probabilities were checked against IGoR. A later analysis scored TCR-TCR, TCR-HLA and TCR-CMV co-occurrence with hypergeometric tests, applying a repertoire-size bias correction to TCR pairs. A later analysis estimated false discovery rates by permuting HLA or CMV assignments 20 times. A later analysis grouped co-occurring TCRs with DBSCAN, adding TCRdist sequence similarity when clustering within HLA-allele-positive subsets. For co-occurrence clustering, repertoires with fewer than 30,000 or more than 120,000 public chains were excluded, along with five repertoires with anomalous nucleotide sharing. TCRdb obtained this table from immuneACCESS and retained in-frame rearrangements with V and J assigned. These tables miss some clones; where compared with another copy, unresolved V genes account for less than half of the shortfall, and the remainder is unexplained. V and J calls and clone size are copied from that table; D and trimming were computed from the DNA. Here the sample has around 200,000 clones; around four fifths occur a single time. The leading ten clones occupy roughly 1.5% of the sample.

In total, roughly 670 healthy bone marrow donors made up the cohort. At the time of sampling, every cohort member was nominally healthy, though immune exposures that went unrecorded were likely present. The donor was CMV seronegative and belonged to the group of 352 seronegative cohort members. Each donor provided a peripheral blood sample, and peripheral blood mononuclear cells were used for TCR beta sequencing. The Qiagen DNeasy Blood Extraction Kit was used to extract genomic DNA from the blood cell samples. The TCR originated in a man aged 50-60 years in good health and CMV-seronegative. The chain is made from TRBV30 and TRBJ2-3, with 7 junctional bases fitting TRBD2. The sample comprised PBMCs. The base sequence is TGTGCCTGGAGTGTACTGGCGGGAGTCACAGATACGCAGTATTTT. The translation is CAWSVLAGVTDTQYF.